This T cell receptor (beta chain) emerged from a study of T-cell reconstitution after alpha-beta-depleted transplantation in children. CDR1 is SNHLY, CDR2 FYNNEI, per germline. This CDR3 comprises 16 residues. V lost 1 base to trimming and J lost 4 bases; unmatched junction nucleotides: 9. A few counts support this clonotype. Construction of the TCRbeta library involved unique molecular identifiers. In TCRdb, the PCR reads were re-called with MiXCR into one record per CDR3 protein. The sample contains some 590,000 distinct CDR3 sequences, 8% to 11% of which appear only once. The V gene is TRBV2, the J gene TRBJ1-2, with 7 bases lining up with TRBD1. This specimen was PBMCs from the stem cell graft donor, taken from the stem cell graft. The receptor's source is a human donor who donated a stem cell graft to a child with acute myeloid leukemia. The CDR3 loop is CASSEVRGQLVYGYTF. The CDR3 coding sequence is TGTGCCAGCAGTGAAGTTAGGGGACAGCTTGTCTATGGCTACACCTTC. Filled out from reference TRBV2 and TRBJ1-2, the complete variable domain reads EPEVTQTPSHQVTQMGQEVILRCVPISNHLYFYWYRQILGQKVEFLVSFYNNEISEKSEIFDDQFSVERPDGSNFTLKIRSTKLEDSAMYFCASSEVRGQLVYGYTFGSGTRLTVV.